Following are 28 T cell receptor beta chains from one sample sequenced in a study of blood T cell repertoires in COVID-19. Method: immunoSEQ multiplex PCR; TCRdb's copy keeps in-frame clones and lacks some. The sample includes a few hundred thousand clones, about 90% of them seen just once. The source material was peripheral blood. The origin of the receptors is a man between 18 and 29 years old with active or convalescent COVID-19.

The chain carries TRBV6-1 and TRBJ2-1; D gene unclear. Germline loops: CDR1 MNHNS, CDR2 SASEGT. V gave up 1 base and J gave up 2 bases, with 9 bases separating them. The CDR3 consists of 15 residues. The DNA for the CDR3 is TGTGCCAGCAGTGAAGGGTCGAAGCCCTACAATGAGCAGTTCTTC. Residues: CASSEGSKPYNEQFF.

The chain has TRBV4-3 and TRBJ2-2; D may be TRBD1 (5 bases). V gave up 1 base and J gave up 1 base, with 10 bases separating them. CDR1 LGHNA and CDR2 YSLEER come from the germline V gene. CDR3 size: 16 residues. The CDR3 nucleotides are TGCGCCAGCAGCCAAGGTGTTAGGGGGAACACCGGGGAGCTGTTTTTT. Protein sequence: CASSQGVRGNTGELFF.

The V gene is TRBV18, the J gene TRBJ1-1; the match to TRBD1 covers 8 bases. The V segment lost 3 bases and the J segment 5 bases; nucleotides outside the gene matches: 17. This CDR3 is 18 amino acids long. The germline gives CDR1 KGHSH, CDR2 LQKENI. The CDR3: CASSPTAGTGPGVTEAFF. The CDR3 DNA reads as TGTGCCAGCTCACCGACGGCCGGGACAGGCCCTGGGGTGACTGAAGCTTTCTTT.

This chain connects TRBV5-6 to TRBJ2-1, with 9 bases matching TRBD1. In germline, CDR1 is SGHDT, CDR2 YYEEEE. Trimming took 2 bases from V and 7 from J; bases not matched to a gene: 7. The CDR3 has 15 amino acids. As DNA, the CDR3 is TGTGCCAGCAGCTTCGGGACAGGGTTGGGGAATGAGCAGTTCTTC. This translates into CASSFGTGLGNEQFF. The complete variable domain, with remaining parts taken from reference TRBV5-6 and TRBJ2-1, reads DAGVTQSPTHLIKTRGQQVTLRCSPKSGHDTVSWYQQALGQGPQFIFQYYEEEERQRGNFPDRFSGHQFPNYSSELNVNALLLGDSALYLCASSFGTGLGNEQFFGPGTRLTVL.

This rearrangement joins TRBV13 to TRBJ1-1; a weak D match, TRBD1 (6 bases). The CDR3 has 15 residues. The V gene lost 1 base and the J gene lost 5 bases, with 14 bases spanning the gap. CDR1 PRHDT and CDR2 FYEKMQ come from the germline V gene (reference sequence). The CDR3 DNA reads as TGTGCCAGCAGCTTAGTGCAGGGGTTGGGGACTGAAGCTTTCTTT. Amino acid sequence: CASSLVQGLGTEAFF.

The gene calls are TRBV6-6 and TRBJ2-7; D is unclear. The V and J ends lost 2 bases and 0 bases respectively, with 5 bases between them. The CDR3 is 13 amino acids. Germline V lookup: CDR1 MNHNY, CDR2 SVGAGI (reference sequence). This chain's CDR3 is CASSYRNSYEQYF. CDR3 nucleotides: TGTGCCAGCAGTTACCGTAACTCCTACGAGCAGTACTTC.

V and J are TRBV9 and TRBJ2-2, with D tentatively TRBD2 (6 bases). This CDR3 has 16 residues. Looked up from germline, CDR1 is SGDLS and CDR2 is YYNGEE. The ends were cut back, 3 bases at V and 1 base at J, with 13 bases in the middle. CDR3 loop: CASSAPPAGNTGELFF. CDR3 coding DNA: TGTGCCAGCAGCGCCCCCCCAGCGGGGAACACCGGGGAGCTGTTTTTT.

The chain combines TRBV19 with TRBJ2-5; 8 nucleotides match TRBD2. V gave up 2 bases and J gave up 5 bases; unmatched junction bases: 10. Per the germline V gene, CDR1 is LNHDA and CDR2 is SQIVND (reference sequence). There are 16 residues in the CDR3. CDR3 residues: CASSITAGGFEETQYF. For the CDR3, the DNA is TGTGCCAGTAGTATAACGGCGGGGGGATTCGAGGAGACCCAGTACTTC.

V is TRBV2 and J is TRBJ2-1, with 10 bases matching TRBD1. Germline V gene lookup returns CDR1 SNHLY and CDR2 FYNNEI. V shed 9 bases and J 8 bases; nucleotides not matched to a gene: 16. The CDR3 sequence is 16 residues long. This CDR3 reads CARTLDRDRGAYEQFF. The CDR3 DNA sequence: TGTGCCAGAACTTTAGACCGGGACAGGGGAGCATATGAGCAGTTCTTC.

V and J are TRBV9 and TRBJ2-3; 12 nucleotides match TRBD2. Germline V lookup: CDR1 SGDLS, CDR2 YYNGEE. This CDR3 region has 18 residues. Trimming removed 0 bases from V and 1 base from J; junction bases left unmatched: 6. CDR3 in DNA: TGTGCCAGCAGCGTAGCGGCTAGCGGGGGGGCCGGCACAGATACGCAGTATTTT. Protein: CASSVAASGGAGTDTQYF.

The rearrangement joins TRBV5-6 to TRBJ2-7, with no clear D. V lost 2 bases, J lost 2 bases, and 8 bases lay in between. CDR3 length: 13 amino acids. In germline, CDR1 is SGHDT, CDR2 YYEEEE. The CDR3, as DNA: TGTGCCAGCAGCTTCCGCGTAACCTACGAGCAGTACTTC. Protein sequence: CASSFRVTYEQYF.

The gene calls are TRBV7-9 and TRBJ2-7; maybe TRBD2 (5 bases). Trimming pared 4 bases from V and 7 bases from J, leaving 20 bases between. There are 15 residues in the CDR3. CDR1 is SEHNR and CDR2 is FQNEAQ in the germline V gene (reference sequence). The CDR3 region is CASSSPHGLRREQYF. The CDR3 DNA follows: TGTGCCAGCAGCTCCCCCCATGGGCTTCGGAGGGAGCAGTACTTC.

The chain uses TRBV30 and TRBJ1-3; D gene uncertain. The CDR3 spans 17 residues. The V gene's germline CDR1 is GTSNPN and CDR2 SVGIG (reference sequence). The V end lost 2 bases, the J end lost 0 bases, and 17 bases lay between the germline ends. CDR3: CAWSPQRNSVSGNTIYF. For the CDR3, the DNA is TGTGCCTGGAGTCCCCAGAGGAATAGCGTCTCTGGAAACACCATATATTTT. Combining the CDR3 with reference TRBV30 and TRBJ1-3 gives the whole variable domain SQTIHQWPATLVQPVGSPLSLECTVEGTSNPNLYWYRQAAGRGLQLLFYSVGIGQISSEVPQNLSASRPQDRQFILSSKKLLLSDSGFYLCAWSPQRNSVSGNTIYFGEGSWLTVV.

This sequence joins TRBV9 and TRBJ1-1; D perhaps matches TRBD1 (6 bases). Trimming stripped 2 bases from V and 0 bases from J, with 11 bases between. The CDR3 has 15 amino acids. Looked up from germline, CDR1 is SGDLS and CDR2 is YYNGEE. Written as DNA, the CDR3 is TGTGCCAGCAGCGTCCAGGGACACCTGAACACTGAAGCTTTCTTT. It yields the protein CASSVQGHLNTEAFF.

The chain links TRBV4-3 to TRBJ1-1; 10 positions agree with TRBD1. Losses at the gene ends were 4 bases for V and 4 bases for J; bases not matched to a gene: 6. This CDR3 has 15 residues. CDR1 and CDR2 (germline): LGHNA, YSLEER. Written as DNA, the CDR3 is TGCGCCAGCAGCCGAGCGGGGACAGGGGTCACTGAAGCTTTCTTT. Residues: CASSRAGTGVTEAFF.

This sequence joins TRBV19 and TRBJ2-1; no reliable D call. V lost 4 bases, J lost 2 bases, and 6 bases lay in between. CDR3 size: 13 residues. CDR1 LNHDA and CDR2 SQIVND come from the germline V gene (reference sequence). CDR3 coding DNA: TGTGCCAGTAGTACCTGGCCCTACAATGAGCAGTTCTTC. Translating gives CASSTWPYNEQFF.

CDR3 nucleotide sequence: TGTGCCAGCAGCTTAAGGGGCCTAGCGGGGGTTAATGAGCAGTTCTTC. Its translation: CASSLRGLAGVNEQFF. This rearrangement joins TRBV7-9 to TRBJ2-1; 10 bases are shared with TRBD2. The V gene's germline CDR1 is SEHNR and CDR2 FQNEAQ (reference sequence). The CDR3 covers 16 residues. J lost 7 bases, V lost 2 bases, and 8 bases had no gene match.

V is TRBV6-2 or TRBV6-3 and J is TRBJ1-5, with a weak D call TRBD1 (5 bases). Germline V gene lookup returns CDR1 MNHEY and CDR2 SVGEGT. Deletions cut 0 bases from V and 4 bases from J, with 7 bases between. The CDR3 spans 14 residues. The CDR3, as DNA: TGTGCCAGCAGTTACTCGACAGTTAATCAGCCCCAGCATTTT. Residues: CASSYSTVNQPQHF.

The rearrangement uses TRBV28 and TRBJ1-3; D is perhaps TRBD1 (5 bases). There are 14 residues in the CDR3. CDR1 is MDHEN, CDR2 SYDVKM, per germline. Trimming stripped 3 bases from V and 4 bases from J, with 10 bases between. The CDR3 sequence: CASSFYRTGNTIYF. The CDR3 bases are TGTGCCAGCAGTTTTTACAGGACCGGAAACACCATATATTTT.

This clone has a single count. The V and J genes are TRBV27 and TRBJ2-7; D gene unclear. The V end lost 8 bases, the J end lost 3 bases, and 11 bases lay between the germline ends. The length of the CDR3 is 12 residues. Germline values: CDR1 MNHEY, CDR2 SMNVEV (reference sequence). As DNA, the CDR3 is TGTGCCAGCCCGCTAAATTTCTACGAGCAGTACTTC. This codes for CASPLNFYEQYF.

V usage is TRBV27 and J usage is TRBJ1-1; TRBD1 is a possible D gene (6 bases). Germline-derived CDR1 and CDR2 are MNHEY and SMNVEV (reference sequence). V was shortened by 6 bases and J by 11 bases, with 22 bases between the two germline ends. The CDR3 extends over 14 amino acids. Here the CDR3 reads CASSTHRQVEGAFF. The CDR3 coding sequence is TGTGCCAGCAGCACCCATAGACAGGTTGAAGGCGCTTTCTTT.

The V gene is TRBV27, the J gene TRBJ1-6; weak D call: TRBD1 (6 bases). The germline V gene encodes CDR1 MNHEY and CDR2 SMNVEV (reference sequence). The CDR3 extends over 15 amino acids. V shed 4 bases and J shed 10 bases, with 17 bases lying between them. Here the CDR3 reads CASSSIGDIASPLHF. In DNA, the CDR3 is TGTGCCAGCAGTTCGATCGGGGACATCGCGTCACCCCTCCACTTT.

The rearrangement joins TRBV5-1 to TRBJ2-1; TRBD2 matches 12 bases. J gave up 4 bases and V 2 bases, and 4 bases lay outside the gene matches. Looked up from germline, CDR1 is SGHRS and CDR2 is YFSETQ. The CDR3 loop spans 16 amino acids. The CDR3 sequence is CASSLRTSGTYNEQFF. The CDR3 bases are TGCGCCAGCAGCTTACGGACTAGCGGGACTTACAATGAGCAGTTCTTC. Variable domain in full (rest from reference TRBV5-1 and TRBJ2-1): KAGVTQTPRYLIKTRGQQVTLSCSPISGHRSVSWYQQTPGQGLQFLFEYFSETQRNKGNFPGRFSGRQFSNSRSEMNVSTLELGDSALYLCASSLRTSGTYNEQFFGPGTRLTVL.

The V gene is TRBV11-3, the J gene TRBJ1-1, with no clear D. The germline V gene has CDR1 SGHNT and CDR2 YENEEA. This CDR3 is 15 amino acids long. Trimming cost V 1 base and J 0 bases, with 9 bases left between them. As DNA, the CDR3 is TGTGCCAGCAGCTTAGGCGGAGACTTGAACACTGAAGCTTTCTTT. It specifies CASSLGGDLNTEAFF.

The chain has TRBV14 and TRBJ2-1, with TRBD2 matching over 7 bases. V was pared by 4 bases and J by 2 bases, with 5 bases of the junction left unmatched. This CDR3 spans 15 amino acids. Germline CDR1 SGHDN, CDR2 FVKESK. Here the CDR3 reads CASSLRREAYNEQFF. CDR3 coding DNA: TGTGCCAGCAGCCTGCGCCGGGAGGCCTACAATGAGCAGTTCTTC.

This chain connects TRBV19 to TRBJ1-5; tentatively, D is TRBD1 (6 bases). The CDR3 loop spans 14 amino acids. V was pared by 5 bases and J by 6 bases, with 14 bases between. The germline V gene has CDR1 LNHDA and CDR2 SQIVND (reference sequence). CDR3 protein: CASSVGDTPQPQHF. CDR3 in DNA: TGTGCCAGTAGTGTCGGGGACACTCCTCAGCCCCAGCATTTT.

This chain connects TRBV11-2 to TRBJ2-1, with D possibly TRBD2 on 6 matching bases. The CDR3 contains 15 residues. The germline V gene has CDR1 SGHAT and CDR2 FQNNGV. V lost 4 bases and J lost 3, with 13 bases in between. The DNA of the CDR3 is TGTGCCAGCAGCTCAACCCGGGACTTCTACAATGAGCAGTTCTTC. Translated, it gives CASSSTRDFYNEQFF.

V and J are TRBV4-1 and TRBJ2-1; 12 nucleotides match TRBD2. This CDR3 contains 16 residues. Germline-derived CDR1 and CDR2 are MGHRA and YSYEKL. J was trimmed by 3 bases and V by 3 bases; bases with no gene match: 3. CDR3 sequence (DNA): TGCGCCAGCAGCCACCCGACTAGCGGGGGCTACAATGAGCAGTTCTTC. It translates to CASSHPTSGGYNEQFF.